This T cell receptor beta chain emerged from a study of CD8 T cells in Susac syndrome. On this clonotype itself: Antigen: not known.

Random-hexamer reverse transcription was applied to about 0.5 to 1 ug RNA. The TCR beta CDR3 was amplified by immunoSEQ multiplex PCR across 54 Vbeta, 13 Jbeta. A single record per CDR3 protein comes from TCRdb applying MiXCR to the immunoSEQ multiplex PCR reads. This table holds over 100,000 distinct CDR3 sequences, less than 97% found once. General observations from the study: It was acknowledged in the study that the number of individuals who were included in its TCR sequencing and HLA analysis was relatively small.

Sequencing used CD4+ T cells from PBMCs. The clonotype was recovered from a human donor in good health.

The CDR3 sequence is CASSPSGTAKVQYF. The CDR3, as DNA: TGTGCCAGCAGTCCCTCCGGGACAGCCAAAGTTCAGTACTTC. The J gene is TRBJ2-7, the V gene TRBV12-3 or TRBV12-4; TRBD1 matches at 7 bases. The length of the CDR3 is 14 residues. The V segment lost 5 bases and the J segment 10 bases; nucleotides outside the gene matches: 14.